Given below is one T cell receptor beta chain in context. The data originate from a study of T-cell memory formation after mild COVID-19. Germline CDR1 LGHDT, CDR2 YNNKEL (reference sequence). CDR3 size: 14 residues. V lost 1 base to trimming and J lost 5 bases, with 8 bases between them. TCR alpha and TCR beta cDNA libraries carrying sample barcodes and UMIs came from 5'RACE with constant-segment primers. TCRdb redid the calling of the 5' RACE reads with MiXCR, one entry per CDR3 protein. The sample gives 350,000 to 500,000 distinct CDR3 sequences, about 22% of which show up once; about an eighth is in the top ten.

This sequence joins TRBV3-1 and TRBJ2-2; the D gene is possibly TRBD2 (5 bases). This clonotype was obtained from an adult woman who had mild COVID-19 (a few samples of this study predate the infection). Cell type and time point are not known. Sequenced: PBMCs or a T cell subset sorted from them (not recorded which). CDR3 sequence: CASSQVLGTGELFF. CDR3 bases: TGTGCCAGCAGCCAAGTACTAGGGACCGGGGAGCTGTTTTTT.